This record covers a single TCR beta chain. The method was immunoSEQ multiplex PCR; TCRdb's version includes in-frame clones alone and lacks a portion of them. The sample consists of 75,000 to 90,000 clones, around nine tenths of them appearing once. This specimen belongs to a study of technical replicates of blood from a few donors. From germline, CDR1 is MNHEY and CDR2 SMNVEV (reference sequence). The trim removed 2 bases at V and 4 bases at J, leaving 4 bases unmatched. There are 15 residues in the CDR3. The chain has TRBV27 and TRBJ1-2; the match to TRBD1 covers 10 bases. This receptor was taken from a human donor in good health. Sequences were obtained from T cells isolated from PBMCs. The CDR3 sequence: CASSLMDRGSYGYTF. The CDR3 DNA reads as TGTGCCAGCAGTTTAATGGACAGGGGGAGCTATGGCTACACCTTC.